This entry concerns a single T cell receptor (beta chain). Its antigen is unknown. The data were obtained in a study of neoadjuvant anti-PD-1 for oral cavity cancer. Overall study results and limits: Only three patients per response group were TCR-analyzed; validation needed.

The CDR3 is made up of 15 amino acids. Germline lookup yields CDR1 MDHEN and CDR2 SYDVKM. V lost 6 bases and J 5 bases, leaving 19 bases between the germline ends. Clones were read by immunoSEQ multiplex PCR, and TCRdb kept only the in-frame ones, dropping some. This table holds about 16,000 clones, roughly three fifths found once. The specimen comprised PBMCs, sampled before nivolumab (anti-PD-1) treatment. The origin of this receptor is a person between 35 and 79 years old with oral cavity squamous cell carcinoma. The chain is built from TRBV28 and TRBJ1-2; the D is unclear. The CDR3 coding sequence is TGTGCCAGCAGCCCGCTCACAAGGGTAGCATATGGCTACACCTTC. This gives the protein CASSPLTRVAYGYTF.